A selection of T cell receptor beta chains follows, all from one sample in a study of T cell responses to AZD1222 COVID-19 vaccine. TCRdb keeps only in-frame clones here, not all; method: immunoSEQ multiplex PCR. Of 75,000 to 85,000 clones in the sample, around nine tenths were seen once. The starting material was peripheral blood, obtained 28 days after the second AZD1222 dose. These receptors originate from an adult who received the AZD1222 COVID-19 vaccine. The CDR3 runs from the conserved cysteine through the conserved F or W. The order of the fields is D gene, J gene, CDR3 length, clone size, V gene, CDR3 protein, CDR3 DNA. D genes are given only for firm matches. Clone size is given for some rows only: seen once, a few or many times, or a class if the clone is expanded.

. TRBJ1-2 11 . TRBV24-1 CATSEGYGYTF TGTGCCACCAGTGAGGGATATGGCTACACCTTC
. TRBJ1-4 12 . TRBV2 CAGRGEDEKLFF TGTGCCGGCAGGGGAGAAGATGAAAAACTGTTTTTT
. TRBJ1-2 13 . TRBV7-9 CASSSGEGIGYTF TGTGCCAGCAGTTCAGGGGAAGGGATAGGCTACACCTTC
. TRBJ1-4 15 . TRBV30 CAWRESGAANEKLFF TGTGCCTGGAGGGAGTCAGGGGCCGCTAATGAAAAACTGTTTTTT
. TRBJ1-2 16 . TRBV5-6 CASSLVPGQTNYGYTF TGTGCCAGCAGCTTGGTCCCCGGACAAACTAACTATGGCTACACCTTC
TRBD1 TRBJ1-1 11 . TRBV12-3/TRBV12-4 CASRRDREAFF TGTGCCAGCAGAAGGGACAGGGAGGCTTTCTTT
. TRBJ1-1 16 few TRBV4-1 CASSPIGRQGAPEAFF TGCGCCAGCAGCCCGATTGGACGCCAAGGGGCTCCTGAAGCTTTCTTT
. TRBJ1-5 14 . TRBV11-2 CASSLVGANQPQHF TGTGCCAGCAGCTTAGTCGGTGCAAATCAGCCCCAGCATTTT
. TRBJ1-2 14 . TRBV16 CASSLDLQGDGYTF TGTGCCAGCAGCCTGGACCTACAGGGAGACGGCTACACCTTC
. TRBJ1-6 15 . TRBV3-1/TRBV3-2 CASSQGGPRVSPLHF TGTGCCAGCAGCCAAGGCGGCCCCAGGGTTTCACCCCTCCACTTT
. TRBJ1-1 14 . TRBV2 CASSEEAGDVIAFF TGTGCCAGCAGTGAAGAAGCCGGGGATGTCATTGCTTTCTTT
. TRBJ1-6 16 few TRBV5-1 CASSRVGGSDNSPLHF TGCGCCAGCTCCCGAGTTGGAGGGTCGGATAATTCACCCCTCCACTTT
. TRBJ1-2 14 once TRBV4-1 CASSQDFNRRGYTF TGCGCCAGCAGCCAAGACTTTAATAGACGGGGCTACACCTTC
. TRBJ2-3 14 . TRBV10-3 CAISESWGRGTQYF TGTGCCATCAGTGAGTCGTGGGGGCGTGGTACGCAGTATTTT
TRBD2 TRBJ2-1 19 . TRBV5-1 CASSAGLAGGPRAYNEQFF TGCGCCAGCAGCGCAGGACTAGCGGGGGGGCCCCGAGCTTACAATGAGCAGTTCTTC
. TRBJ1-4 15 . TRBV30 CAWSALGGVDEKLFF TGTGCCTGGAGTGCCCTAGGGGGGGTCGATGAAAAACTGTTTTTT
TRBD2 TRBJ2-3 17 . TRBV4-1 CASSQDWSAGEGDTQYF TGCGCCAGCAGCCAAGATTGGTCAGCGGGGGAGGGGGATACGCAGTATTTT
TRBD2 TRBJ2-3 16 once TRBV5-1 CASSRGAGGFTDTQYF TGCGCCAGCAGCCGCGGCGCGGGGGGCTTCACAGATACGCAGTATTTT
. TRBJ1-5 15 . TRBV6-5 CASSLSWGSNQPQHF TGTGCCAGCAGCCTAAGCTGGGGGAGCAATCAGCCCCAGCATTTT
TRBD1 TRBJ2-1 17 . TRBV9 CASSVGARQGWYNEQFF TGTGCCAGCAGCGTAGGGGCCCGACAGGGTTGGTACAATGAGCAGTTCTTC
. TRBJ1-3 16 once TRBV5-4 CASSTGGAGGLNTIYF TGTGCCAGCAGCACGGGAGGGGCAGGAGGTCTGAACACCATATATTTT
. TRBJ2-3 15 . TRBV5-4 CASRLTGARADTQYF TGTGCCAGCAGACTAACGGGGGCGAGAGCAGATACGCAGTATTTT
TRBD2 TRBJ2-3 15 . TRBV5-4 CASSQRGAVADTQYF TGTGCCAGCAGCCAGCGGGGGGCGGTCGCAGATACGCAGTATTTT
TRBD1 TRBJ1-2 18 once TRBV4-1 CASSQTRTGDLSNYGYTF TGCGCCAGCAGCCAAACCAGGACAGGTGACCTTTCTAACTATGGCTACACCTTC
. TRBJ1-2 14 . TRBV18 CASSSYREDYGYTF TGTGCCAGCTCATCCTACAGGGAGGACTATGGCTACACCTTC
. TRBJ2-2 14 few TRBV6-2/TRBV6-3 CASSLTDNTGELFF TGTGCCAGCAGCCTGACAGACAACACCGGGGAGCTGTTTTTT
TRBD1 TRBJ2-7 14 . TRBV6-5 CASSYGTGVHEQYF TGTGCCAGCAGTTACGGGACAGGGGTTCACGAGCAGTACTTC
TRBD1 TRBJ1-1 15 . TRBV15 CATSSSRGLKTEAFF TGTGCCACCAGCAGCTCCAGGGGGCTCAAGACTGAAGCTTTCTTT
. TRBJ2-3 15 few TRBV5-4 CASSLSSGHTDTQYF TGTGCCAGCAGCTTGAGTTCAGGGCACACAGATACGCAGTATTTT
. TRBJ1-1 12 . TRBV3-1/TRBV3-2 CASSQSNTEAFF TGTGCCAGCAGCCAGAGTAACACTGAAGCTTTCTTT
. TRBJ1-5 15 . TRBV5-4 CATSLESGAGQPQHF TGTGCCACCAGCTTGGAATCAGGGGCAGGGCAGCCCCAGCATTTT
. TRBJ1-1 11 few TRBV20-1 CSARRTPEAFF TGCAGTGCTAGAAGGACACCTGAAGCTTTCTTT
TRBD1 TRBJ1-2 15 medium-sized TRBV9 CASSTPTGGAVGYTF TGTGCCAGCAGCACACCGACAGGGGGCGCGGTTGGCTACACCTTC
TRBD1 TRBJ1-2 14 . TRBV4-1 CASSQGQGAYGYTF TGCGCCAGCAGCCAAGGTCAGGGGGCCTATGGCTACACCTTC
. TRBJ1-1 10 few TRBV28 CAKTPSQAFF TGTGCCAAGACACCCTCCCAAGCTTTCTTT
. TRBJ1-1 15 . TRBV18 CASSPKSTGLSGAFF TGTGCCAGCTCACCAAAGTCGACGGGCCTGTCGGGGGCTTTCTTT
TRBD1 TRBJ2-5 14 . TRBV7-2 CASSQDRGHETQYF TGTGCCAGCAGCCAGGACAGGGGGCATGAGACCCAGTACTTC
TRBD1 TRBJ1-1 14 . TRBV5-4 CASSRDRGPIEAFF TGTGCCAGCAGCAGGGACAGGGGGCCCATTGAAGCTTTCTTT
. TRBJ1-1 13 . TRBV6-4 CASSPGSNTEAFF TGTGCCAGCAGTCCGGGGTCGAACACTGAAGCTTTCTTT
. TRBJ1-6 16 . TRBV7-2 CASSLVRGPTNSPLHF TGTGCCAGCAGCTTAGTTCGGGGGCCGACTAATTCACCCCTCCACTTT
. TRBJ2-7 14 . TRBV7-9 CASSPTIESYEQYF TGTGCCAGCAGCCCGACAATCGAGTCCTACGAGCAGTACTTC